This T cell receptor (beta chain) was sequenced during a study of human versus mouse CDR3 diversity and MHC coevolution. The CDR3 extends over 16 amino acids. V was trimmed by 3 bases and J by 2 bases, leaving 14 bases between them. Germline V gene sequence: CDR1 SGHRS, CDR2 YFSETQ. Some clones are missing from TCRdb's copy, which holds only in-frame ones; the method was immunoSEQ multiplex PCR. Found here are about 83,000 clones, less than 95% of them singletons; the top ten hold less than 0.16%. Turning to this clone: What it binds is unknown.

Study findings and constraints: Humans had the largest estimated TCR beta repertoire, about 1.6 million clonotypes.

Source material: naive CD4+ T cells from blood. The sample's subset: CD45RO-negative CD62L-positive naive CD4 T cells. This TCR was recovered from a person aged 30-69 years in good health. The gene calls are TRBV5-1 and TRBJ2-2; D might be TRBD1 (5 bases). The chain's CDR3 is CASSSVGASNTGELFF. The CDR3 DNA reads TGCGCCAGCAGCTCCGTAGGGGCCTCAAACACCGGGGAGCTGTTTTTT.